These 20 T cell receptor beta chains share one sample of origin, sequenced in a study of PD-L1 blockade in urothelial cancer. The data were produced by immunoSEQ multiplex PCR, yet TCRdb's version contains in-frame clones alone and is incomplete. Among approximately 93,000 clones listed, 83% were seen once. Time point indicated: peripheral blood 6 weeks after treatment start. The sequenced sample was PBMCs, obtained around atezolizumab (anti-PD-L1) treatment. The receptor source for this set is a man in his sixties or seventies with urothelial cancer.

V is TRBV6-1 and J is TRBJ2-3; no clear D. Trimming removed 4 bases from V and 5 bases from J, with 7 bases in between. The germline V gene has CDR1 MNHNS and CDR2 SASEGT. This CDR3 is 12 amino acids long. The CDR3 nucleotides are TGTGCCAGCAGTGGGTCAGGAGATACGCAGTATTTT. Translated, it gives CASSGSGDTQYF.

CDR3 region: CASRAQRDGEQFF. The CDR3 nucleotides are TGTGCCAGCAGGGCGCAACGGGATGGGGAGCAGTTCTTC. The chain uses TRBV6-1 and TRBJ2-1; a possible D gene is TRBD2 (5 bases). This CDR3 has 13 amino acids. Trimming left V 6 bases short and J 10 bases short, with 16 bases between. Germline V lookup: CDR1 MNHNS, CDR2 SASEGT.

The gene calls are TRBV11-3 and TRBJ2-1; 7 bases are a match to TRBD1. The V gene end was trimmed by 1 base and the J gene end by 6 bases; junction bases not matched to a gene: 0. The CDR3 has 13 residues. Germline lookup yields CDR1 SGHNT and CDR2 YENEEA. CDR3 loop: CASSLGDSNEQFF. CDR3 DNA sequence: TGTGCCAGCAGCTTAGGGGACAGCAATGAGCAGTTCTTC.

The gene calls are TRBV4-3 and TRBJ2-2; D uncertain. Germline V gene sequence: CDR1 LGHNA, CDR2 YSLEER. Trimming removed 0 bases at V and 1 base at J, with 6 bases between. The CDR3 has 15 amino acids. CDR3 in amino acids: CASSQEARNTGELFF. CDR3 sequence (DNA): TGCGCCAGCAGCCAAGAGGCCAGGAACACCGGGGAGCTGTTTTTT.

The V call is TRBV6-5, the J call TRBJ1-1; TRBD1 aligns across 7 bases. The germline CDR1 and CDR2 sequences are MNHEY and SVGAGI. The CDR3 extends over 14 amino acids. V lost 6 bases and J lost 1; bases outside the gene matches: 5. CDR3 protein: CASRQGQRNTEAFF. The CDR3, as DNA: TGTGCCAGCAGACAGGGACAGAGGAACACTGAAGCTTTCTTT.

The chain recombines TRBV7-3 with TRBJ2-1; TRBD2 agrees at 8 bases. The CDR3 extends over 17 amino acids. Germline assignment: CDR1 SGHTA and CDR2 FQGTGA. V gave up 5 bases and J gave up 2 bases; unmatched junction bases: 11. The CDR3 loop is CASSQSPQAGAYNEQFF. CDR3 nucleotide sequence: TGTGCCAGCAGCCAATCCCCGCAAGCGGGAGCCTACAATGAGCAGTTCTTC.

This chain connects TRBV11-2 to TRBJ2-7, with D possibly matching TRBD1 (6 bases). Trimming shortened V by 0 bases and J by 2 bases, and 11 bases separated the two germline ends. The CDR3 sequence is 15 residues long. The germline V gene encodes CDR1 SGHAT and CDR2 FQNNGV. The CDR3 sequence: CASSLDPDRAYEQYF. CDR3 DNA sequence: TGTGCCAGCAGCTTAGACCCGGACAGAGCCTACGAGCAGTACTTC. Full variable domain (rest looked up from reference TRBV11-2 and TRBJ2-7): EAGVAQSPRYKIIEKRQSVAFWCNPISGHATLYWYQQILGQGPKLLIQFQNNGVVDDSQLPKDRFSAERLKGVDSTLKIQPAKLEDSAVYLCASSLDPDRAYEQYFGPGTRLTVT.

This clone was picked up a small number of times. The chain uses TRBV5-1 and TRBJ2-5; D perhaps matches TRBD1 (6 bases). Between the trimmed V and J ends, which lost 3 bases and 2 bases, there was a span of 11 bases. This CDR3 has 14 amino acids. The V gene's germline CDR1 is SGHRS and CDR2 YFSETQ. CDR3 sequence: CASSSHREQETQYF. As DNA, the CDR3 is TGCGCCAGCAGCTCCCACAGGGAACAAGAGACCCAGTACTTC.

The chain employs TRBV7-2 and TRBJ2-5; D gene unclear. The CDR3 totals 12 residues. Germline CDR1 reads SGHTA; CDR2 reads FQGNSA. V was pared by 1 base and J by 4 bases, with 4 bases between. DNA for the CDR3: TGTGCCAGCAGCTTAGATAGAGAGACCCAGTACTTC. Its protein product is CASSLDRETQYF.

This clone turned up a few times. V usage is TRBV5-1 and J usage is TRBJ2-3; D might be TRBD1 (5 bases). Trimming took 1 base from V and 0 from J, leaving 21 bases between them. Germline V lookup: CDR1 SGHRS, CDR2 YFSETQ. This CDR3 has 19 amino acids. The CDR3 is CASSLKWGRVVSSTDTQYF. Here the CDR3 DNA reads TGCGCCAGCAGCTTGAAGTGGGGCAGGGTAGTATCTAGCACAGATACGCAGTATTTT.

The genes are TRBV6-5 and TRBJ1-1, with a tentative D call TRBD1 (6 bases). This CDR3 comprises 14 residues. V dropped 6 bases and J dropped 5 bases, with 16 bases sitting between them. Germline V gene data show CDR1 as MNHEY and CDR2 as SVGAGI. The CDR3 reads CASRRQDSGTEAFF. CDR3 DNA: TGTGCCAGCAGGCGACAGGACTCGGGTACTGAAGCTTTCTTT.

The chain couples TRBV5-1 to TRBJ1-4, with D hard to call. Germline CDR1 SGHRS, CDR2 YFSETQ. The CDR3 length is 15 residues. Trimming stripped 1 base from V and 2 bases from J, with 9 bases between. The DNA for the CDR3 is TGCGCCAGCAGCTTGTCATCAGGTACTAATGAAAAACTGTTTTTT. Protein product: CASSLSSGTNEKLFF.

The gene calls are TRBV19 and TRBJ2-7; the D gene is possibly TRBD1 (6 bases). The CDR3 loop spans 15 amino acids. Deletions cut 3 bases from V and 3 bases from J, with 15 bases between. Germline V gene lookup returns CDR1 LNHDA and CDR2 SQIVND (reference sequence). As DNA, the CDR3 is TGTGCCAGTAGTATGGTCCCGAACAGGGACTACGAGCAGTACTTC. Protein sequence: CASSMVPNRDYEQYF. The whole variable domain, filled in from reference TRBV19 and TRBJ2-7, reads DGGITQSPKYLFRKEGQNVTLSCEQNLNHDAMYWYRQDPGQGLRLIYYSQIVNDFQKGDIAEGYSVSREKKESFPLTVTSAQKNPTAFYLCASSMVPNRDYEQYFGPGTRLTVT.

The gene calls are TRBV5-1 and TRBJ2-7, with 10 bases matching TRBD1. CDR3 length: 16 residues. The trim removed 0 bases at V and 5 bases at J, leaving 8 bases unmatched. Germline V gene sequence: CDR1 SGHRS, CDR2 YFSETQ. The CDR3 sequence: CASSLERTGGFDEQYF. CDR3 coding DNA: TGCGCCAGCAGCTTGGAACGGACAGGGGGATTTGACGAGCAGTACTTC. Full variable domain (rest looked up from reference TRBV5-1 and TRBJ2-7): KAGVTQTPRYLIKTRGQQVTLSCSPISGHRSVSWYQQTPGQGLQFLFEYFSETQRNKGNFPGRFSGRQFSNSRSEMNVSTLELGDSALYLCASSLERTGGFDEQYFGPGTRLTVT.

A few counts support this clone. The chain joins TRBV4-1 to TRBJ1-3, with D perhaps TRBD1 (6 bases). Per the germline V gene, CDR1 is MGHRA and CDR2 is YSYEKL. CDR3 length: 15 amino acids. Trimming left V 0 bases short and J 0 bases short, with 6 bases between. The CDR3 here is CASSQEGASGNTIYF. In DNA, the CDR3 is TGCGCCAGCAGCCAAGAGGGGGCCTCTGGAAACACCATATATTTT.

The V gene is TRBV6-5, the J gene TRBJ2-3; possible D gene TRBD2, 5 bases. Germline V gene data show CDR1 as MNHEY and CDR2 as SVGAGI. The CDR3 extends over 14 amino acids. Trimming pared 10 bases from V and 3 bases from J, leaving 17 bases between. CDR3 sequence (DNA): TGTGCCACCACGCCCCCGGGAACAACAGATACGCAGTATTTT. This encodes CATTPPGTTDTQYF.

The chain is built from TRBV4-2 and TRBJ2-5; tentatively, D is TRBD1 (6 bases). From germline, CDR1 is LGHNA and CDR2 YNFKEQ. Trimming pared 0 bases from V and 0 bases from J, leaving 8 bases between. The CDR3 covers 15 residues. The CDR3, as DNA: TGTGCCAGCAGCCAAGAGAGGGGGAACCAAGAGACCCAGTACTTC. Residues: CASSQERGNQETQYF.

This chain connects TRBV7-8 to TRBJ2-1; 12 bases are a match to TRBD2. V gave up 4 bases and J gave up 6 bases; unmatched junction bases: 10. CDR3 length: 17 residues. Germline V gene sequence: CDR1 SGHVS, CDR2 FQNEAQ. Here the CDR3 DNA reads TGTGCCAGCAGCTCGACCCGGACTAGCGGGATCTTCAATGAGCAGTTCTTC. Translation: CASSSTRTSGIFNEQFF.

This clone was picked up a small number of times. The CDR3 region has the DNA TGTGCCAGCAGCCTCCCGGGACAGGGGTTCTACGAGCAGTACTTC. It is translated as CASSLPGQGFYEQYF. The genes are TRBV16 and TRBJ2-7, with 10 bases fitting TRBD1. This CDR3 spans 15 amino acids. Germline CDR1 and CDR2: KGHSY and FQNENV. Unmatched junction bases numbered 6, after V lost 4 bases and J lost 3 bases.

This clone was counted a few times. The rearrangement links TRBV6-1 to TRBJ2-2; 10 bases map to TRBD1. This CDR3 has 16 amino acids. The germline V gene encodes CDR1 MNHNS and CDR2 SASEGT. The V gene end was trimmed by 3 bases and the J gene end by 9 bases; junction bases not matched to a gene: 10. The CDR3 DNA follows: TGTGCCAGCAGTGACAGGGGACAGGGGCCCGTACGGGAGCTGTTTTTT. Its translation: CASSDRGQGPVRELFF.